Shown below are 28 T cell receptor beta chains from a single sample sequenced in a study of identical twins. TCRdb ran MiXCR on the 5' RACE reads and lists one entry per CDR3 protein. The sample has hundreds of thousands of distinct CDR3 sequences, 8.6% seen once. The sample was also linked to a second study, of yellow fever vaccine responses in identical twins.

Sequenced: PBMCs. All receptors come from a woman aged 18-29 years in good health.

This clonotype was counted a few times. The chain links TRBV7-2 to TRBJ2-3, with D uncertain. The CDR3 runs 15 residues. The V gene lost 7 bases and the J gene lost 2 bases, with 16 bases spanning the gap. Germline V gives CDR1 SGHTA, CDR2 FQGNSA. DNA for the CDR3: TGTGCCAGCACCGATCCCCTCACCAACACAGATACGCAGTATTTT. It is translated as CASTDPLTNTDTQYF.

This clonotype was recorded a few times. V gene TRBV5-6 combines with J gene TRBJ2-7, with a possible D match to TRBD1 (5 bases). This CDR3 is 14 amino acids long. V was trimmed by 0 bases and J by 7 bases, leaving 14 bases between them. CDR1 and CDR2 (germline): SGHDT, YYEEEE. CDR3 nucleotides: TGTGCCAGCAGCTTGGGACAGCACAACCGGGAGCAGTACTTC. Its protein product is CASSLGQHNREQYF.

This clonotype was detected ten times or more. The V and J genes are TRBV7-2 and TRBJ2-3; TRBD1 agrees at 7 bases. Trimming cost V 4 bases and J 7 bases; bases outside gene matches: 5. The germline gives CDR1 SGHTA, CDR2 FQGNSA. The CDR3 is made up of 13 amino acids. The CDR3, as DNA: TGTGCCAGCAGCTACAAGGGGGCGAATACGCAGTATTTT. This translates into CASSYKGANTQYF.

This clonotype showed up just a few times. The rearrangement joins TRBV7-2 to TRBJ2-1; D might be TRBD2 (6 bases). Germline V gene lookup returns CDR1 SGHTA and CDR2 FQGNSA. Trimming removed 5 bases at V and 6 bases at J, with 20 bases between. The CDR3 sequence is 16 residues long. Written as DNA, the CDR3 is TGTGCCAGCAGCCCAGTTAGCGGTCGTATGGGCAATGAGCAGTTCTTC. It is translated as CASSPVSGRMGNEQFF.

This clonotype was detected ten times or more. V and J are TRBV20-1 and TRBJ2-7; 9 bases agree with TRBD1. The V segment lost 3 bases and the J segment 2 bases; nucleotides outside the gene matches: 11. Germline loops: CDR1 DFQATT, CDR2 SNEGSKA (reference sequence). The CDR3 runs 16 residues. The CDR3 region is CSASNMGQGRAYEQYF. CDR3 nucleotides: TGCAGTGCTAGTAATATGGGACAGGGACGCGCCTACGAGCAGTACTTC.

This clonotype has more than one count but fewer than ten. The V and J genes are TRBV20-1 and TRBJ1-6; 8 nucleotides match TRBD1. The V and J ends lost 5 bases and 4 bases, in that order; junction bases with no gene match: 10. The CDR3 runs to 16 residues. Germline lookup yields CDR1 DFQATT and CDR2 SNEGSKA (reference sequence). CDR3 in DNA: TGCAGTGCTCCACTCCGGGACAGGCTTTATAATTCACCCCTCCACTTT. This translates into CSAPLRDRLYNSPLHF.

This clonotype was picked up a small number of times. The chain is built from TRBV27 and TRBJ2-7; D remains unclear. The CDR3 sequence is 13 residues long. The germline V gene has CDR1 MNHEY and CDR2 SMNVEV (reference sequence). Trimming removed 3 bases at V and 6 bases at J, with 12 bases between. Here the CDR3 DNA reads TGTGCCAGCAGTTTCCGGGCGGAATCCGAGCAGTACTTC. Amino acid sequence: CASSFRAESEQYF.

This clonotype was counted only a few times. As DNA, the CDR3 is TGTGCCAGCAGCTTAGGCGTAGGGGGATTATCCTACGAGCAGTACTTC. The encoded protein is CASSLGVGGLSYEQYF. V is TRBV13 and J is TRBJ2-7; D is possibly TRBD1 (6 bases). V lost 0 bases, J lost 1 base, and 13 bases lay in between. The length of the CDR3 is 16 residues. Germline V gene sequence: CDR1 PRHDT, CDR2 FYEKMQ (reference sequence). The whole variable domain, filled in from reference TRBV13 and TRBJ2-7, reads AAGVIQSPRHLIKEKRETATLKCYPIPRHDTVYWYQQGPGQDPQFLISFYEKMQSDKGSIPDRFSAQQFSDYHSELNMSSLELGDSALYFCASSLGVGGLSYEQYFGPGTRLTVT.

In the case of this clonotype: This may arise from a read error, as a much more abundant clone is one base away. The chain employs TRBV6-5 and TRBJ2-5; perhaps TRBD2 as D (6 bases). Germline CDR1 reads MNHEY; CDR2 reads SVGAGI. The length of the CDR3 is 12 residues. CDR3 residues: CASTGGSENQYF. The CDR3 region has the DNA TGTGCCAGCACTGGGGGGTCAGAGAACCAGTACTTC.

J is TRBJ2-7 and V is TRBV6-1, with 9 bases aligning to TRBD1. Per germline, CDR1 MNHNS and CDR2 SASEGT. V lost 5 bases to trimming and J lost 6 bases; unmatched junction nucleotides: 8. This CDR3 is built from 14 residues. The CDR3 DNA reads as TGTGCCAGCAGTACCGGGACAGGGCTCCCCGAGCAGTACTTC. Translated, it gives CASSTGTGLPEQYF.

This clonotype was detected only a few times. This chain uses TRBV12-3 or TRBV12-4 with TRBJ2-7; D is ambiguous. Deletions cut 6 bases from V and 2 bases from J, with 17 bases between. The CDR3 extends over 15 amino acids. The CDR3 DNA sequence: TGTGCCAGCAGGGCCCCCATAGGTGACCCCTACGAGCAGTACTTC. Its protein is CASRAPIGDPYEQYF.

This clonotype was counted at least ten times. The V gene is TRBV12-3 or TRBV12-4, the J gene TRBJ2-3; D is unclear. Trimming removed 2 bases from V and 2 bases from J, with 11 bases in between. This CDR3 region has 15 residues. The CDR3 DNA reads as TGTGCCAGCAGTTTATTCGACGGCTCCACAGATACGCAGTATTTT. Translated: CASSLFDGSTDTQYF.

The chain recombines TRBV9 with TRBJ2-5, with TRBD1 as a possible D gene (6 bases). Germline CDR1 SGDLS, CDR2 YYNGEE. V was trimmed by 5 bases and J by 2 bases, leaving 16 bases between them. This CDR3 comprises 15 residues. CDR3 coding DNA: TGTGCCAGCAGTGGGGGACAACCTCGGCAAGAGACCCAGTACTTC. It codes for CASSGGQPRQETQYF.

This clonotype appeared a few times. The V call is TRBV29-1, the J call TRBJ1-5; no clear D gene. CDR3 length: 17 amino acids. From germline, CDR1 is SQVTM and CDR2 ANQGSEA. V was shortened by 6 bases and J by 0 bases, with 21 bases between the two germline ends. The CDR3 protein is CSVLVFVGRYSNQPQHF. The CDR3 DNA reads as TGCAGCGTCCTAGTTTTCGTTGGTCGTTATAGCAATCAGCCCCAGCATTTT.

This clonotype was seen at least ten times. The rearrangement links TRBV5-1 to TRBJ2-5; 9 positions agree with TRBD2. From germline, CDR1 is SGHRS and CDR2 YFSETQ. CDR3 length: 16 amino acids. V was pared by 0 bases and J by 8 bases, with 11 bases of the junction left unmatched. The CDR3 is CASSLGRTSDLDTQYF. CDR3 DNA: TGCGCCAGCAGCTTGGGTCGGACTAGCGACCTTGACACCCAGTACTTC.

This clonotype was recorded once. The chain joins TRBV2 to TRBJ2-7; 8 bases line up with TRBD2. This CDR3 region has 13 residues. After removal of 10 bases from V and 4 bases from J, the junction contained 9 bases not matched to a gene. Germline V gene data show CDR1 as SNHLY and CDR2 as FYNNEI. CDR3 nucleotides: TGTGCCAATCAGCGGGAGTCCTCTTACGAGCAGTACTTC. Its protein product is CANQRESSYEQYF.

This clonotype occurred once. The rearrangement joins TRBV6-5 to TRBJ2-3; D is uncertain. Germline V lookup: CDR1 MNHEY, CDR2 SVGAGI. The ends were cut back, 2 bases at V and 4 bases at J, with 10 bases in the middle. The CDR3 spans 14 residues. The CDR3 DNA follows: TGTGCCAGCAGTTACGACCCTTGGGCAGATACGCAGTATTTT. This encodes CASSYDPWADTQYF.

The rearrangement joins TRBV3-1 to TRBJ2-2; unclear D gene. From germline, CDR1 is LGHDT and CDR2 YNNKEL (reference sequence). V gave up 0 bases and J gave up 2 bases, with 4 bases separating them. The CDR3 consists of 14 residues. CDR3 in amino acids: CASSQEENTGELFF. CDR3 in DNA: TGTGCCAGCAGCCAAGAAGAAAACACCGGGGAGCTGTTTTTT. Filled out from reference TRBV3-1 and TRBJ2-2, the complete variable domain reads DTAVSQTPKYLVTQMGNDKSIKCEQNLGHDTMYWYKQDSKKFLKIMFSYNNKELIINETVPNRFSPKSPDKAHLNLHINSLELGDSAVYFCASSQEENTGELFFGEGSRLTVL.

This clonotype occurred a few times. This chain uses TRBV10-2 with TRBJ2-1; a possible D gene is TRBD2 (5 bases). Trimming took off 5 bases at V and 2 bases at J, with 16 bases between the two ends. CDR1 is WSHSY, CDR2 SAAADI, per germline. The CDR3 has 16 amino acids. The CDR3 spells CASSIPTSVAYNEQFF. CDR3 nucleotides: TGCGCCAGCAGTATCCCTACTAGTGTTGCCTACAATGAGCAGTTCTTC.

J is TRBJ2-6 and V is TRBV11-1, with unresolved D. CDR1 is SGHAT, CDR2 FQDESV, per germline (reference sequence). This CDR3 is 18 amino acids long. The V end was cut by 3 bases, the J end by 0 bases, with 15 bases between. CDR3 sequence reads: CASSFLGGSFSGANVLTF. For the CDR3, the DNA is TGTGCCAGCAGCTTTTTGGGCGGATCTTTCTCTGGGGCCAACGTCCTGACTTTC.

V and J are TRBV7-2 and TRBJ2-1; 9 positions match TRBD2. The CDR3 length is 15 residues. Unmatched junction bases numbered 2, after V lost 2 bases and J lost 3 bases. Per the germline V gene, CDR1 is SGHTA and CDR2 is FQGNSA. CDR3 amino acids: CASSLKAGGYNEQFF. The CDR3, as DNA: TGTGCCAGCAGCTTAAAAGCGGGGGGCTACAATGAGCAGTTCTTC.

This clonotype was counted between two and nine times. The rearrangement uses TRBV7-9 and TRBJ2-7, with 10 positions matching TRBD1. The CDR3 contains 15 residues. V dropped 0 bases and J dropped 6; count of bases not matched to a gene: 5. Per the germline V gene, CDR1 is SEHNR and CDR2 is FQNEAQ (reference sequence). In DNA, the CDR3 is TGTGCCAGCAGCTTAGCCGGGACAGGGGCCCCCGAGCAGTACTTC. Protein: CASSLAGTGAPEQYF.

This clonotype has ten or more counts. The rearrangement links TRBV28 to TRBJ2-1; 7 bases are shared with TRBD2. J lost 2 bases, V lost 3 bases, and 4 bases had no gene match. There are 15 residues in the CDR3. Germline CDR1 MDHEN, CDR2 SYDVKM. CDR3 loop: CASSLVAGAYNEQFF. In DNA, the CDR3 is TGTGCCAGCAGTTTGGTGGCGGGAGCCTACAATGAGCAGTTCTTC.

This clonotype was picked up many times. CDR3 DNA sequence: TGCGCCAGCAGCTTGGACGGTGGGACTTCCTCCTACGAGCAGTACTTC. Translation gives CASSLDGGTSSYEQYF. The genes are TRBV5-1 and TRBJ2-7, with D possibly TRBD2 on 6 matching bases. Trimming left V 0 bases short and J 0 bases short, with 13 bases between. This CDR3 is 16 amino acids long. Germline values: CDR1 SGHRS, CDR2 YFSETQ.

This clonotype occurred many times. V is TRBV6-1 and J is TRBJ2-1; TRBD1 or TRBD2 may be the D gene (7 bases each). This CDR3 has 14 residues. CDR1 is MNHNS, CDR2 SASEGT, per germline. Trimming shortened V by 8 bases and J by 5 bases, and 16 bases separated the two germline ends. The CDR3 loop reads CASRTGGRDNEQFF. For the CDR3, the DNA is TGTGCCAGCCGGACAGGCGGGAGAGACAATGAGCAGTTCTTC.

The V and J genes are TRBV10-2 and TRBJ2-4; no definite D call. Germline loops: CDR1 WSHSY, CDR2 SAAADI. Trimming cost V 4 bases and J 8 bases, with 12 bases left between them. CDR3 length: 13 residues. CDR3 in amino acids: CASSVIYPDIQYF. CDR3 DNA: TGCGCCAGCAGTGTTATCTACCCGGACATTCAGTACTTC.

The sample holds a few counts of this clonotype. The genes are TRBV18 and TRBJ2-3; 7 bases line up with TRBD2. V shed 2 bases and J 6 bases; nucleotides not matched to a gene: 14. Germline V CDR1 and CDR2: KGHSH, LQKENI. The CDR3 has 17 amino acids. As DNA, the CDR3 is TGTGCCAGCTCACCAGGAATAGCGGGTTCGGGCGTGGATACGCAGTATTTT. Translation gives CASSPGIAGSGVDTQYF.

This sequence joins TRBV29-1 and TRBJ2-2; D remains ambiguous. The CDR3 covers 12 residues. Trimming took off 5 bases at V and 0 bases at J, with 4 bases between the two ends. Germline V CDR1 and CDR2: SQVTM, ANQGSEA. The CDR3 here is CSVLTNTGELFF. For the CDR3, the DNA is TGCAGCGTTCTAACGAACACCGGGGAGCTGTTTTTT.